A selection of T cell receptor beta chains follows, all from one sample in a study of blood T cell repertoires in COVID-19. The assay was immunoSEQ multiplex PCR, and TCRdb's table has in-frame clones only and misses some. The sample holds about 250,000 clones, 80% to 90% seen once. The sample comprised PBMCs or T cells enriched from blood (not recorded which). These receptors all stem from a woman in her 30s who had recovered from COVID-19. Each CDR3 is given with its conserved first and last residue. The D gene is left open where the match is weak. Some rows mark clone size as missing; the rest say once, few, many or name a class of expanded clone.

j_call d_call v_call clone_size cdr3_aa cdr3_nt
TRBJ2-5 NA TRBV18 once CASSPLRVETQYF TGTGCCAGCTCACCACTGCGGGTGGAGACCCAGTACTTC
TRBJ1-4 NA TRBV6-2/TRBV6-3 NA CASSLSPGEGPEKLFF TGTGCCAGCAGTCTATCGCCTGGGGAGGGTCCGGAAAAACTGTTTTTT
TRBJ1-4 NA TRBV27 NA CASSLYGTNTRRPATNEKLFF TGTGCCAGCAGTTTATACGGTACTAACACCAGACGGCCTGCAACTAATGAAAAACTGTTTTTT
TRBJ1-1 NA TRBV5-1 NA CASSLTLGGDMNTEAFF TGCGCCAGCAGCCTGACCCTGGGAGGAGACATGAACACTGAAGCTTTCTTT
TRBJ2-1 TRBD1 TRBV18 NA CASSEFEGASYNEQFF TGTGCCAGCTCCGAATTCGAGGGGGCCTCTTACAATGAGCAGTTCTTC
TRBJ1-6 NA TRBV27 NA CASSLRQEGYSPLHF TGTGCCAGCAGTTTGCGTCAGGAAGGATATTCACCCCTCCACTTT
TRBJ1-4 TRBD1 TRBV10-3 NA CAIKGQVNEKLFF TGTGCCATCAAGGGACAGGTTAATGAAAAACTGTTTTTT
TRBJ1-3 NA TRBV6-1 NA CASSGRSTGTGNTIYF TGTGCCAGCAGTGGAAGGTCCACGGGTACTGGAAACACCATATATTTT
TRBJ2-7 NA TRBV7-2 NA CASSLGQGIGSYEQYF TGTGCCAGCAGCTTAGGGCAGGGTATAGGCTCCTACGAGCAGTACTTC
TRBJ2-3 NA TRBV11-2 NA CASSFTRIFTDTQYF TGTGCCAGCAGCTTCACTAGGATTTTCACAGATACGCAGTATTTT
TRBJ1-2 TRBD1 TRBV4-2 NA CASSQGTGTYGYTF TGTGCCAGCAGCCAAGGGACAGGGACCTATGGCTACACCTTC
TRBJ2-3 TRBD2 TRBV28 NA CASSQTGLAGGGSTDTQYF TGTGCCAGCAGTCAAACGGGACTAGCGGGAGGGGGGAGCACAGATACGCAGTATTTT
TRBJ2-7 TRBD1 TRBV7-2 few CASSVKTGFEQYF TGTGCCAGCAGCGTAAAGACAGGGTTCGAGCAGTACTTC
TRBJ2-7 TRBD2 TRBV7-8 NA CASSLELAGGPYEQYF TGTGCCAGCAGCTTAGAACTAGCGGGAGGACCCTACGAGCAGTACTTC
TRBJ2-1 TRBD2 TRBV10-1 NA CASSGTSGRLNEQFF TGCGCCAGCAGTGGGACTAGCGGGAGGCTTAATGAGCAGTTCTTC
TRBJ1-5 NA TRBV6-2/TRBV6-3 NA CASNPGAQPQHF TGTGCCAGCAACCCAGGGGCTCAGCCCCAGCATTTT
TRBJ2-1 NA TRBV5-1 NA CASSTHGGGTHYEQFF TGCGCCAGCAGCACCCATGGGGGAGGAACTCACTATGAGCAGTTCTTC
TRBJ1-2 TRBD1 TRBV27 NA CASSFGQGVLDGYTF TGTGCCAGCAGTTTCGGACAGGGTGTTTTAGATGGCTACACCTTC
TRBJ2-1 TRBD2 TRBV7-2 NA CASSLSGSGPNEQFF TGTGCCAGCAGTTTAAGCGGGAGTGGTCCCAATGAGCAGTTCTTC
TRBJ2-4 NA TRBV13 NA CASSLNLERNIQYF TGTGCCAGCAGCTTAAACCTAGAGAGGAACATTCAGTACTTC
TRBJ1-6 TRBD1 TRBV14 NA CASSLGQGNSPLHF TGTGCCAGCAGCCTAGGACAGGGTAATTCACCCCTCCACTTT
TRBJ1-1 NA TRBV2 few CASSELKRSGAFF TGTGCCAGCAGTGAATTAAAGCGTTCCGGGGCTTTCTTT
TRBJ2-2 TRBD2 TRBV7-9 NA CASSGDTGELFF TGTGCGTCAAGCGGGGACACCGGGGAGCTGTTTTTT
TRBJ2-6 NA TRBV6-5 NA CASSYSGGAGANVLTF TGTGCCAGCAGTTACTCAGGGGGGGCTGGGGCCAACGTCCTGACTTTC
TRBJ2-1 TRBD2 TRBV7-8 NA CASSPRLAGYNEQFF TGTGCCAGCAGCCCCCGACTAGCGGGCTACAATGAGCAGTTCTTC
TRBJ2-7 TRBD2 TRBV5-1 NA CASSLGRAGLYF TGCGCCAGCAGCTTAGGGAGGGCAGGCTTGTACTTC
TRBJ1-6 NA TRBV13 NA CASSLGQGSTGTPLHF TGTGCCAGCAGCTTAGGACAGGGCTCGACCGGAACACCCCTCCACTTT
TRBJ1-2 NA TRBV27 few CASSLGRDYGYTF TGTGCCAGCAGTTTGGGCAGGGACTATGGCTACACCTTC
TRBJ2-1 NA TRBV3-1/TRBV3-2 NA CASSYQGGNEQFF TGTGCCAGCAGCTACCAGGGAGGTAATGAGCAGTTCTTC
TRBJ1-6 TRBD1 TRBV28 NA CASRTGGFDNSPLHF TGTGCCAGCAGGACAGGGGGTTTCGATAATTCACCCCTCCACTTT
TRBJ2-7 TRBD1 TRBV15 NA CATSRGGDRGPYEQYF TGTGCCACCAGCAGAGGCGGGGACAGGGGGCCCTACGAGCAGTACTTC
TRBJ2-1 TRBD1 TRBV9 few CASSVGSGQGANEQFF TGTGCCAGCAGCGTAGGTTCGGGACAGGGGGCCAATGAGCAGTTCTTC
TRBJ1-5 NA TRBV19 NA CASSMNSPYSNQPQHF TGTGCCAGTAGTATGAATAGCCCTTATAGCAATCAGCCCCAGCATTTT
TRBJ2-7 NA TRBV15 NA CATSERSYEEQYF TGTGCCACCAGCGAACGGTCCTACGAGGAGCAGTACTTC
TRBJ1-2 NA TRBV25-1 once CASSPQGPLNYGYTF TGTGCCAGCAGTCCCCAGGGGCCCCTTAACTATGGCTACACCTTC
TRBJ1-2 TRBD1 TRBV4-1 NA CASSRGLGQSQDGYTF TGCGCCAGCAGCAGGGGTTTGGGACAGTCCCAAGATGGCTACACCTTC
TRBJ1-1 NA TRBV27 NA CASRQLRPNTEAFF TGTGCCAGCAGACAACTACGGCCGAACACTGAAGCTTTCTTT
TRBJ2-1 NA TRBV4-1 NA CASSHPVAGYNEQFF TGCGCCAGCAGCCACCCGGTGGCAGGCTACAATGAGCAGTTCTTC
TRBJ1-5 TRBD1 TRBV19 few CASRPGTGKINQPQHF TGTGCCAGTAGACCCGGGACAGGGAAAATTAATCAGCCCCAGCATTTT
TRBJ2-7 TRBD2 TRBV5-1 NA CASRTRLAGSYEQYF TGCGCCAGCAGGACCCGACTAGCGGGCTCCTACGAGCAGTACTTC
TRBJ1-2 NA TRBV7-9 NA CASSLEVGNYTF TGTGCCAGCAGCTTAGAGGTCGGGAACTACACCTTC
TRBJ2-1 TRBD2 TRBV7-3 NA CASSIAGGLDEQFF TGTGCCAGCAGCATAGCGGGAGGGCTCGATGAGCAGTTCTTC
TRBJ2-3 NA TRBV4-2 NA CASSQVSSYGPKGGDTQYF TGTGCCAGCAGCCAAGTCTCCTCTTATGGACCCAAAGGGGGAGATACGCAGTATTTT
TRBJ2-1 NA TRBV7-2 NA CASSQGLAREGQFF TGTGCCAGCAGCCAAGGGCTAGCTCGCGAAGGGCAGTTCTTC
TRBJ1-2 NA TRBV11-2 once CASSLEVGASYGYTF TGTGCCAGCAGCTTAGAGGTGGGGGCGAGCTATGGCTACACCTTC
TRBJ1-2 TRBD1 TRBV6-5 NA CASRTGGGYTF TGTGCCAGCAGGACAGGGGGAGGCTACACCTTC
TRBJ1-3 NA TRBV4-1 NA CASSQGSSGNTIYF TGCGCCAGCAGCCAAGGTAGCTCTGGAAACACCATATATTTT
TRBJ2-2 NA TRBV5-1 NA CASSLAGNAGELFF TGCGCCAGCAGCTTGGCAGGGAACGCCGGGGAGCTGTTTTTT
TRBJ2-5 NA TRBV5-1 NA CASSPGQETQYF TGCGCCAGCAGCCCGGGACAAGAGACCCAGTACTTC
TRBJ1-6 NA TRBV13 NA CASSLTTGLFSNSPLHF TGTGCCAGCAGCTTGACCACAGGGTTATTCTCCAATTCACCCCTCCACTTT